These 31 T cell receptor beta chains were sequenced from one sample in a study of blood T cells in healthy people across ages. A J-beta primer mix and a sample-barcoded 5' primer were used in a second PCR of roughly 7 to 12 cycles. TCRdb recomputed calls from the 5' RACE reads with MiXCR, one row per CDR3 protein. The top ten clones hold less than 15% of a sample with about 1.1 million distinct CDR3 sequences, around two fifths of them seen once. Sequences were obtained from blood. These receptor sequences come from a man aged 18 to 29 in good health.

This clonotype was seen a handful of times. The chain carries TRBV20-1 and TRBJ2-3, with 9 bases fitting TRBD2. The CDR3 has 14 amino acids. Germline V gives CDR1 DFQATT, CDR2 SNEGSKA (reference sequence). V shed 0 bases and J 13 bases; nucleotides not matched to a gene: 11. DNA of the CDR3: TGCAGTGCTAGAGAGAAGCGGGGGGTCCGGAGCGAGTATTTT. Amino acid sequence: CSAREKRGVRSEYF.

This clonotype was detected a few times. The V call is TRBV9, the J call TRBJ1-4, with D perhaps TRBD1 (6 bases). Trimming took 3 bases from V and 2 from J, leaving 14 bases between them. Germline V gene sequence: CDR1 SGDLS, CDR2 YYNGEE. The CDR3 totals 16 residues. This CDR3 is CASSESGGSTNEKLFF. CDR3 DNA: TGTGCCAGCAGCGAGAGCGGGGGCTCGACTAATGAAAAACTGTTTTTT.

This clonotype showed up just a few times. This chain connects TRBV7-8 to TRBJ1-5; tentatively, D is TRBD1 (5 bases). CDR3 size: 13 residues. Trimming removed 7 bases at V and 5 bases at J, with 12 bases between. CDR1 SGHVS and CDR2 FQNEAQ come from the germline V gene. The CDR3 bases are TGTGCCAGCACCGGGACTGGTCATCAGCCCCAGCATTTT. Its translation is CASTGTGHQPQHF.

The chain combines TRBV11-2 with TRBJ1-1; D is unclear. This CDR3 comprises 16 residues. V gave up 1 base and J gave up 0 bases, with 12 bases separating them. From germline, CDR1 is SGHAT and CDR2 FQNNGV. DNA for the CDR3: TGTGCCAGCAGCTTAGCGAGGAGCAACATGAACACTGAAGCTTTCTTT. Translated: CASSLARSNMNTEAFF.

The CDR3 loop reads CASSFWTGADTEAFF. As DNA, the CDR3 is TGTGCCAGCAGTTTCTGGACAGGGGCGGACACTGAAGCTTTCTTT. This sequence joins TRBV6-2 or TRBV6-3 and TRBJ1-1; the match to TRBD1 covers 9 bases. Germline assignment: CDR1 MNHEY and CDR2 SVGEGT. This CDR3 comprises 15 residues. V gave up 4 bases and J gave up 3 bases; unmatched junction bases: 6.

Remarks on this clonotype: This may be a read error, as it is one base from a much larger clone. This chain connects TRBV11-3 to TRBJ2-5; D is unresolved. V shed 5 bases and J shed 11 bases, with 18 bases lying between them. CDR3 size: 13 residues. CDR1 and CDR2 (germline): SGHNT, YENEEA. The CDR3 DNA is TGTGCCAGCAGCCCAAGCGACCGGAATGAGCAGTACTTC. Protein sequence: CASSPSDRNEQYF.

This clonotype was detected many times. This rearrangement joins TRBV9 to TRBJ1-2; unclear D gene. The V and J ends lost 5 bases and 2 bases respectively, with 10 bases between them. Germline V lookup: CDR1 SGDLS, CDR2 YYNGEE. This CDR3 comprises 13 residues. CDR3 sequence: CASSVDGNYGYTF. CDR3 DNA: TGTGCCAGCAGTGTGGACGGAAACTATGGCTACACCTTC.

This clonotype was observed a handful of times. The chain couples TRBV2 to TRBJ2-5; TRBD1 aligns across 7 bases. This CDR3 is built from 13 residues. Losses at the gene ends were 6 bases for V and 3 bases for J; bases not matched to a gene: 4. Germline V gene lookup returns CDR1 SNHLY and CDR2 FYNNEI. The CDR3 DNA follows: TGTGCCAGCAGAGACGACAGGGAAGAGACCCAGTACTTC. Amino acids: CASRDDREETQYF.

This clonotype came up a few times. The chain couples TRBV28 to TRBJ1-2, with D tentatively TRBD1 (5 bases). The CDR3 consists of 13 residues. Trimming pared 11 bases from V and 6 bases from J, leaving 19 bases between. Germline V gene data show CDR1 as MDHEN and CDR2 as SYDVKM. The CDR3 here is CAGQRRGMDGYTF. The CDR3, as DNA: TGTGCCGGTCAACGTAGGGGTATGGATGGCTACACCTTC.

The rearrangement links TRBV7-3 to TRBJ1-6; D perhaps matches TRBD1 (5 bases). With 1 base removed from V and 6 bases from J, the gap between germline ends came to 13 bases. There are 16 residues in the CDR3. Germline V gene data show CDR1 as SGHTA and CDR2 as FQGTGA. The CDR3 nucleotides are TGTGCCAGCAGCTTAAACGCGGCAGGGCTTAATTCACCCCTCCACTTT. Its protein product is CASSLNAAGLNSPLHF. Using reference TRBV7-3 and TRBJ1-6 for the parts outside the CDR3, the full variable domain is GAGVSQTPSNKVTEKGKYVELRCDPISGHTALYWYRQSLGQGPEFLIYFQGTGAADDSGLPNDRFFAVRPEGSVSTLKIQRTERGDSAVYLCASSLNAAGLNSPLHFGNGTRLTVT.

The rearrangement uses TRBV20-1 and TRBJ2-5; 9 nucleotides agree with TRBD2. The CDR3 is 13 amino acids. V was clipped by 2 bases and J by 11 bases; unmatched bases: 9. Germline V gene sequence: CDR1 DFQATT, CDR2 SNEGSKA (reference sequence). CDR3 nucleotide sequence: TGCAGTGCTAGACTAGCGGGGATGTACGGGCAGTACTTC. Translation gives CSARLAGMYGQYF.

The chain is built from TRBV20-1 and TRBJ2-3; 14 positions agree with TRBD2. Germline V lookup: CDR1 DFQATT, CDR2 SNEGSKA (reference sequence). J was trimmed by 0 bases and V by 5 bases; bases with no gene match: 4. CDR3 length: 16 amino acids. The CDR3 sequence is CSALRTSGGSTDTQYF. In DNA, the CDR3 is TGCAGTGCTCTACGGACTAGCGGGGGGAGCACAGATACGCAGTATTTT.

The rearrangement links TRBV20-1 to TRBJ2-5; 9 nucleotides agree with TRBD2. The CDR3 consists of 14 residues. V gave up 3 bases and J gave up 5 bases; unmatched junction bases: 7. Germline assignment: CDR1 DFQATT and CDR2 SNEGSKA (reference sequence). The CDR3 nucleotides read TGCAGTGCTAGGGCGGGGGGGCCGCGGGAGACCCAGTACTTC. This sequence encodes CSARAGGPRETQYF.

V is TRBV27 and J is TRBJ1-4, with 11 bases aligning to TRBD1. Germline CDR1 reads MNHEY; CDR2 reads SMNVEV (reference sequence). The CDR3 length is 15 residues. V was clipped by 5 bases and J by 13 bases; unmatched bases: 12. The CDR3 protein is CASSPGLDRGRGLFF. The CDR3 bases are TGTGCCAGCAGTCCAGGTCTGGACAGGGGGCGTGGACTGTTTTTT.

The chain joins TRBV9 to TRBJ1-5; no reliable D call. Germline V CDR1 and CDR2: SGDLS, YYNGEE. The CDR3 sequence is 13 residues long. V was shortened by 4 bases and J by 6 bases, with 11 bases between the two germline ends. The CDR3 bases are TGTGCCAGCAGCCTCGGGCCAAGTCAGCCCCAGCATTTT. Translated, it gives CASSLGPSQPQHF.

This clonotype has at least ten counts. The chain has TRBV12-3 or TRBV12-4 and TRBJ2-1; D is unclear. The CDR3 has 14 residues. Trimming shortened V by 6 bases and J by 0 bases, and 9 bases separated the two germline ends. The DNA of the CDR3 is TGTGCCAGCAGCTCTGCTAGCTCCTACAATGAGCAGTTCTTC. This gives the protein CASSSASSYNEQFF.

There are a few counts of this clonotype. The CDR3 region has the DNA TGTGCCAGCAGCGTAGGGCAACACACAGATACGCAGTATTTT. Its protein product is CASSVGQHTDTQYF. The chain combines TRBV9 with TRBJ2-3, with no clear D. The CDR3 is 14 residues long. Germline V gene sequence: CDR1 SGDLS, CDR2 YYNGEE. V lost 0 bases and J lost 2, with 7 bases in between.

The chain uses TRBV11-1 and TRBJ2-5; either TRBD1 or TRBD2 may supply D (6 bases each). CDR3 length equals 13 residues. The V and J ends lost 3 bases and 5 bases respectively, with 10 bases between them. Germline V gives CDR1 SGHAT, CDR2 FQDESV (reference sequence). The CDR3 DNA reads TGTGCCAGCAGCTTGGAGGGGGTGGAGACCCAGTACTTC. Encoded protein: CASSLEGVETQYF.

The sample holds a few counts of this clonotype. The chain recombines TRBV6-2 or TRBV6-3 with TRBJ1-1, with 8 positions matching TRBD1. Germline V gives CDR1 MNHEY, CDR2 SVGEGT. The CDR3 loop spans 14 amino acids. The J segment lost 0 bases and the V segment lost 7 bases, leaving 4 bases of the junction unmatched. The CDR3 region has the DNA TGTGCCAGCACTCGGACAGGGCTGAACACTGAAGCTTTCTTT. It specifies CASTRTGLNTEAFF.

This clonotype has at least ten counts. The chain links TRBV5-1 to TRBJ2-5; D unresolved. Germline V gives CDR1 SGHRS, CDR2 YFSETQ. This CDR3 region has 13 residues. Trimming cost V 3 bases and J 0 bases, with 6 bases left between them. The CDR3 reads CASSSLYQETQYF. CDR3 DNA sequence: TGCGCCAGCAGCTCCCTGTACCAAGAGACCCAGTACTTC.

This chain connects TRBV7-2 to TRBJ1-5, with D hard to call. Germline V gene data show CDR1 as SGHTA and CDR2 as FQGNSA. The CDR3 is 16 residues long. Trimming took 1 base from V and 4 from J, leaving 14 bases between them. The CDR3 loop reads CASSLEPGVRNQPQHF. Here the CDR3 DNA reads TGTGCCAGCAGCTTAGAACCGGGAGTGAGAAATCAGCCCCAGCATTTT.

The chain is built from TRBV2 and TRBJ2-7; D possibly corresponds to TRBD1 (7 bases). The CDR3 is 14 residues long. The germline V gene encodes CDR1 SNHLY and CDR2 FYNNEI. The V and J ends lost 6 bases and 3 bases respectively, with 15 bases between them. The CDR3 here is CASRPRGALYEQYF. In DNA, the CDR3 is TGTGCCAGCAGGCCCAGGGGGGCCCTCTACGAGCAGTACTTC. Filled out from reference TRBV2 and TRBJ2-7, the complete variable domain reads EPEVTQTPSHQVTQMGQEVILRCVPISNHLYFYWYRQILGQKVEFLVSFYNNEISEKSEIFDDQFSVERPDGSNFTLKIRSTKLEDSAMYFCASRPRGALYEQYFGPGTRLTVT.

The CDR3 spells CASSFFWGQETQYF. For the CDR3, the DNA is TGTGCCAGCAGCTTTTTTTGGGGTCAAGAGACCCAGTACTTC. The rearrangement joins TRBV7-9 to TRBJ2-5; no definite D call. Trimming pared 3 bases from V and 2 bases from J, leaving 10 bases between. The germline V gene has CDR1 SEHNR and CDR2 FQNEAQ (reference sequence). The length of the CDR3 is 14 residues.

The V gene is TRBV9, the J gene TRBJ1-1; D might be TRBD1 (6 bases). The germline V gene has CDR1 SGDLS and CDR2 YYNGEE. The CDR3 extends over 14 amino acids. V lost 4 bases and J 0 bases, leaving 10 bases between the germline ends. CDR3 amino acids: CASSHGGMNTEAFF. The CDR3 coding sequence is TGTGCCAGCAGCCACGGGGGCATGAACACTGAAGCTTTCTTT. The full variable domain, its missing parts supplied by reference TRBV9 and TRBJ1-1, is DSGVTQTPKHLITATGQRVTLRCSPRSGDLSVYWYQQSLDQGLQFLIQYYNGEERAKGNILERFSAQQFPDLHSELNLSSLELGDSALYFCASSHGGMNTEAFFGQGTRLTVV.

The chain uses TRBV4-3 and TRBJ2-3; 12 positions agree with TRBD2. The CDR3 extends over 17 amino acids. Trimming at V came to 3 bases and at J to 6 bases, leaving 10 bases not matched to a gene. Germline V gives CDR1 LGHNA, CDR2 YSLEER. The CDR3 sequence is CASSQTRLAGGPDTQYF. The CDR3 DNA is TGCGCCAGCAGCCAGACCCGTCTAGCGGGGGGGCCGGATACGCAGTATTTT.

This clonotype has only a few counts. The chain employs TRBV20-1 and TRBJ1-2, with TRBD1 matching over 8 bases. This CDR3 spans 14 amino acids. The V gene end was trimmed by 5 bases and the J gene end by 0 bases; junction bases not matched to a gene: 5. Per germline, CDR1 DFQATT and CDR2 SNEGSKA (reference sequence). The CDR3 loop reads CSAGQGRTNYGYTF. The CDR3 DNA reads TGCAGTGCTGGACAGGGACGGACTAACTATGGCTACACCTTC.

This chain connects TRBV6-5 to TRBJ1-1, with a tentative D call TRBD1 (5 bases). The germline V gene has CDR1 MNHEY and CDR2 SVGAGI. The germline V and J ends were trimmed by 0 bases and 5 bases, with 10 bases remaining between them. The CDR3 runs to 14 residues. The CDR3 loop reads CASSYSGEGTEAFF. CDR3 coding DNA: TGTGCCAGCAGTTACTCGGGGGAGGGAACTGAAGCTTTCTTT.

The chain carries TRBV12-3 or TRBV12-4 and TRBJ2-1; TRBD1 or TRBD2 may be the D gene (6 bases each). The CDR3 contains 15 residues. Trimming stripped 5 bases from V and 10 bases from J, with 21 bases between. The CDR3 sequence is CASSPHSGGQLEQFF. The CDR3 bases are TGTGCCAGCAGTCCACATTCTGGGGGGCAACTGGAGCAGTTCTTC.

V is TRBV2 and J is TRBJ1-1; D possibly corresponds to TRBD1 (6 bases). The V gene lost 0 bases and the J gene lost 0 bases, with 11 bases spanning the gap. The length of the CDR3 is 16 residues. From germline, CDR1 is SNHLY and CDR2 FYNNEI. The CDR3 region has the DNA TGTGCCAGCAGTGAAGCAGGGGGAGATTTGAACACTGAAGCTTTCTTT. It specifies CASSEAGGDLNTEAFF.

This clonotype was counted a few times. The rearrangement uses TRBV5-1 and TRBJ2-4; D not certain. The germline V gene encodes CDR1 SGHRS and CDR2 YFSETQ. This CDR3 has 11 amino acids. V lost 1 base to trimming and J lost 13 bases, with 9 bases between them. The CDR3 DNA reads TGCGCCAGCAGCTTGAGGATCGGGCAGTACTTC. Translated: CASSLRIGQYF.

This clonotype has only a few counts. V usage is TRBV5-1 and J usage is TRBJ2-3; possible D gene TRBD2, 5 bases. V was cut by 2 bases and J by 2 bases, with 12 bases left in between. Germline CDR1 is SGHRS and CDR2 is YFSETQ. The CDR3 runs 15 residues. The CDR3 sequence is CASSFSYGNTDTQYF. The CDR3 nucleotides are TGCGCCAGCAGCTTCTCATACGGGAACACAGATACGCAGTATTTT.